These T cell receptor beta chains were read from a single sample in a study of a mutant IDH1 vaccine in newly diagnosed glioma. Some clones are missing from TCRdb's copy, which holds only in-frame ones; the method was immunoSEQ multiplex PCR. The table includes 30,000 to 40,000 clones, approximately 92% detected once. The starting material was PBMCs, obtained from a glioma patient treated with radiotherapy, temozolomide or both. These receptors originate from a man in his late teens or twenties with glioma. Both conserved end residues are part of each CDR3. D genes are given only for firm matches. Some rows mark clone size as missing; the rest say once, few, many or name a class of expanded clone.

cdr3_nt cdr3_aa d_call j_call v_call cdr3_length clone_size
TGTGCCAGCAGTATGGGGGGGGACAAAGGCTACACCTTC CASSMGGDKGYTF - TRBJ1-2 TRBV28 13 -
TGTGCCTCCTGGGGCGTGACCACAGATACGCAGTATTTT CASWGVTTDTQYF - TRBJ2-3 TRBV27 13 -
TGTGCCAGCAGTTCCCTCGGGGGGGATAGCTCTGGAAACACCATATATTTT CASSSLGGDSSGNTIYF - TRBJ1-3 TRBV28 17 -
TGTGCCAGCTCACCCCGGGGCGCTGGCAATCAGCCCCAGCATTTT CASSPRGAGNQPQHF - TRBJ1-5 TRBV18 15 -
TGTGCCAGCAGCTTCAGGGAGGCCAACGTCCTGACTTTC CASSFREANVLTF - TRBJ2-6 TRBV7-9 13 -
TGCAGCGTGGGGACAGGGGAATCCTACGAGCAGTACTTC CSVGTGESYEQYF TRBD1 TRBJ2-7 TRBV29-1 13 -
TGCGCCAGCAGGTCGGACAGGGAGCTCCATGGCTACACCTTC CASRSDRELHGYTF TRBD1 TRBJ1-2 TRBV5-1 14 -
TGTGCCAGCAGTCCGCTAAAGGGAGGTCAGCCCCAGCATTTT CASSPLKGGQPQHF - TRBJ1-5 TRBV6-5 14 -
TGTGCCAGCAGGGGGACCACCCGATACGAGCAGTACTTC CASRGTTRYEQYF - TRBJ2-7 TRBV6-5 13 -
TGTGCCAGCAGTTACTCGATTTCGGAGACCCAGTACTTC CASSYSISETQYF - TRBJ2-5 TRBV6-5 13 -
TGTGCCAGCAGCTTGGTTCAGGCATCGAACACTGAAGCTTTCTTT CASSLVQASNTEAFF - TRBJ1-1 TRBV7-2 15 -
TGTGCCAGCCGGACGACGAACACAGATACGCAGTATTTT CASRTTNTDTQYF - TRBJ2-3 TRBV28 13 -
TGTGCCAGCAGGACAGGGGGCTGGGGCAATCAGCCCCAGCATTTT CASRTGGWGNQPQHF TRBD1 TRBJ1-5 TRBV28 15 -
TGCGCCAGCAGCCAAGGGCAGGTCCAAGAGACCCAGTACTTC CASSQGQVQETQYF - TRBJ2-5 TRBV4-1 14 -
TGTGCCAGCAGCTGGGCAGATTACGAGCAGTACTTC CASSWADYEQYF - TRBJ2-7 TRBV5-5 12 -
TGTGCCAGCACCCTTAGACAGAACACTGAAGCTTTCTTT CASTLRQNTEAFF - TRBJ1-1 TRBV6-1 13 -
TGCGCCAGCAGCCAAGGGAAGGGAGGGACCAGAAACATTGAAGCTTTCTTT CASSQGKGGTRNIEAFF - TRBJ1-1 TRBV4-1 17 -
TGCGCCAGCAGCCAAGATTTTCCCTCCTCCTACGAGCAGTACTTC CASSQDFPSSYEQYF - TRBJ2-7 TRBV4-3 15 few
TGTGCCAGCAGCTGGAATAGGGGAGTCGAGGGCTACACCTTC CASSWNRGVEGYTF - TRBJ1-2 TRBV5-4 14 -
TGTGCCAGCAGCTCGGAGACAGGGATCTATGGCTACACCTTC CASSSETGIYGYTF TRBD1 TRBJ1-2 TRBV7-8 14 -
TGTGCCAGCAGATCCGGGACAGGGACCCCTGGGGCCAACGTCCTGACTTTC CASRSGTGTPGANVLTF TRBD1 TRBJ2-6 TRBV2 17 -
TGTGCCAGTAGCTCGGACAGGGGCAACGAGCAGTACTTC CASSSDRGNEQYF TRBD1 TRBJ2-7 TRBV19 13 -
TGCAGCGTTGCCGGGGCGCTGTCGGGCTATGGCTACACCTTC CSVAGALSGYGYTF - TRBJ1-2 TRBV29-1 14 -
TGTGCCAGCAGCCAAGGGGCAGGGCGCAATCAGCCCCAGCATTTT CASSQGAGRNQPQHF - TRBJ1-5 TRBV4-2 15 few
TGTGCCTGGAGTAAGGTTAGCGGGACCAATGAGCAGTTCTTC CAWSKVSGTNEQFF TRBD2 TRBJ2-1 TRBV30 14 -
TGTGCCAGCAGCTTGAGGCAGGGGGGCAATGAGCAGTTCTTC CASSLRQGGNEQFF - TRBJ2-1 TRBV5-6 14 -
TGTGCCAGCAGCCAGACCGGGACAGGGGCGTTCGAGCAGTACTTC CASSQTGTGAFEQYF TRBD1 TRBJ2-7 TRBV4-2 15 -
TGCAGCGTTGCAGGGGGTGGTACTGAAGCTTTCTTT CSVAGGGTEAFF TRBD1 TRBJ1-1 TRBV29-1 12 -
TGCAGCACACTCAGAGGCGGGCGGGACAGCTCCTACAATGAGCAGTTCTTC CSTLRGGRDSSYNEQFF - TRBJ2-1 TRBV29-1 17 -
TGTGCCAGCTCACTCTTACTAGCGGAGGGCTACGAGCAGTACTTC CASSLLLAEGYEQYF TRBD2 TRBJ2-7 TRBV18 15 -
TGTGCCAGCAGTACGACGGGGGTCCACGAGCAGTACTTC CASSTTGVHEQYF - TRBJ2-7 TRBV6-5 13 -
TGTGCCAGCAGCTTAGATGCCTACGAGCAGTACTTC CASSLDAYEQYF - TRBJ2-7 TRBV7-9 12 -
TGTGCCAGCTCACCCCAGGGGAACGCCATGAACACTGAAGCTTTCTTT CASSPQGNAMNTEAFF - TRBJ1-1 TRBV18 16 -
TGCGCCAGCAGCCGGGACCAGGGCTATGGCTACACCTTC CASSRDQGYGYTF - TRBJ1-2 TRBV5-1 13 -
TGTGCCAGTAGTCTCGGGGCGAGGGGTCCGGCAGGCAATCAGCCCCAGCATTTT CASSLGARGPAGNQPQHF - TRBJ1-5 TRBV19 18 -
TGTGCCAGCAGCCTAGCGGGAGTAGACTACGAGCAGTACTTC CASSLAGVDYEQYF TRBD2 TRBJ2-7 TRBV5-4 14 -
TGTGCCAGCAGTTTTATTCTAAATGAAAAACTGTTTTTT CASSFILNEKLFF - TRBJ1-4 TRBV27 13 -
TGTGCCAGCAGCGTCGGGACTAGCGGGGGAACGAGCTCCTACAATGAGCAGTTCTTC CASSVGTSGGTSSYNEQFF TRBD2 TRBJ2-1 TRBV5-5 19 -
TGTGCCAGCAGCTTTAGCGGGGAGCAGTTCTTC CASSFSGEQFF TRBD2 TRBJ2-1 TRBV7-2 11 -
TGTGCCACACGGGACAGAGGCACTGAAGCTTTCTTT CATRDRGTEAFF TRBD1 TRBJ1-1 TRBV27 12 -
TGTGCCAGTAACCGACAGGGGGCGAATTCACCCCTCCACTTT CASNRQGANSPLHF TRBD1 TRBJ1-6 TRBV19 14 -
TGTGCCAGTATGCGGGACAGGGAAGGTTTACAGCCCCAGCATTTT CASMRDREGLQPQHF TRBD1 TRBJ1-5 TRBV19 15 once
TGTGCCAGCGGGAGGAGGGCCGACTATGGCTACACCTTC CASGRRADYGYTF - TRBJ1-2 TRBV6-5 13 -
TGTGCCAGTAGTATCGGGGCGGGAGCCTTTTACGAGCAGTACTTC CASSIGAGAFYEQYF TRBD2 TRBJ2-7 TRBV19 15 -
TGCAGCGTTGAAGTGCGCAGGGGCTATGGCTACACCTTC CSVEVRRGYGYTF - TRBJ1-2 TRBV29-1 13 -
TGTGCCAGCAGCGACCCGGGCCGTTACGAGCAGTACTTC CASSDPGRYEQYF - TRBJ2-7 TRBV28 13 -
TGTGCCAGCAGCTCCGGGACACCCAGGAACACTGAAGCTTTCTTT CASSSGTPRNTEAFF - TRBJ1-1 TRBV7-9 15 -
TGCAGCGTTCTACAGGGATTCATAAACACCGGGGAGCTGTTTTTT CSVLQGFINTGELFF - TRBJ2-2 TRBV29-1 15 -
TGTGCCAGCAGTGGGGGGGCGAGGGGTCAGCCCCAGCATTTT CASSGGARGQPQHF - TRBJ1-5 TRBV2 14 few
TGTGCCAGCCGGGACGAGCTTACTATGAACACTGAAGCTTTCTTT CASRDELTMNTEAFF - TRBJ1-1 TRBV19 15 once
TGCAGCGCGCCTTCCGGGACAGGGTCGCTCAGCACTGAAGCTTTCTTT CSAPSGTGSLSTEAFF TRBD1 TRBJ1-1 TRBV29-1 16 -
TGTGCCAGCGGGACACCTAACACTGAAGCTTTCTTT CASGTPNTEAFF - TRBJ1-1 TRBV19 12 -
TGTGCCAGCAGCTTATACGGGGGGGCAGGTGGCCAGTACTTC CASSLYGGAGGQYF TRBD2 TRBJ2-7 TRBV7-8 14 -
TGTGCCAGCAGCCAAGTAGGACAAATCTATGGCTACACCTTC CASSQVGQIYGYTF - TRBJ1-2 TRBV4-2 14 -
TGCGCCAGCACTGGACAATCGAACACTGAAGCTTTCTTT CASTGQSNTEAFF - TRBJ1-1 TRBV5-1 13 -